Below, 5 T cell receptor beta chains from the same sample are listed, as sequenced in a study of OX40 agonist ivuxolimab in advanced cancers. TCRdb's copy holds only in-frame clones and misses some; the assay was immunoSEQ multiplex PCR. The sample consists of about 98,000 clones, roughly 89% of them appearing once. This sample comprised CD4+ or CD8+ T cells sorted from blood, obtained in a trial of the OX40 agonist ivuxolimab. Receptor source: an adult with an advanced solid tumor such as melanoma, head and neck, liver or kidney cancer.

The chain carries TRBV19 and TRBJ2-2; D is unclear. CDR3 length: 15 amino acids. Germline CDR1 is LNHDA and CDR2 is SQIVND (reference sequence). V was shortened by 7 bases and J by 0 bases, with 12 bases between the two germline ends. The CDR3 region is CASTPVTSNTGELFF. The CDR3 DNA follows: TGTGCCAGTACCCCAGTGACCTCGAACACCGGGGAGCTGTTTTTT.

The chain joins TRBV6-5 to TRBJ1-2; D uncertain. The CDR3 extends over 14 amino acids. Trimming cost V 6 bases and J 3 bases, with 14 bases left between them. Germline V gene lookup returns CDR1 MNHEY and CDR2 SVGAGI. The chain's CDR3 is CASSPWTLHYGYTF. In DNA, the CDR3 is TGTGCCAGCAGCCCTTGGACCTTACACTATGGCTACACCTTC.

V usage is TRBV14 and J usage is TRBJ1-3, with D possibly TRBD1 on 5 matching bases. The CDR3 extends over 13 amino acids. V gave up 3 bases and J gave up 7 bases, with 10 bases separating them. The germline V gene has CDR1 SGHDN and CDR2 FVKESK. In DNA, the CDR3 is TGTGCCAGCAGCCAGGGGGAGGGGAACACCATATATTTT. Translation: CASSQGEGNTIYF.

The chain employs TRBV6-5 and TRBJ1-2; 7 nucleotides agree with TRBD1. The CDR3 extends over 14 amino acids. CDR1 is MNHEY and CDR2 is SVGAGI in the germline V gene. Trimming removed 6 bases from V and 2 bases from J; junction bases left unmatched: 6. CDR3 protein: CASSRQGRNYGYTF. CDR3 nucleotide sequence: TGTGCCAGCAGCCGACAGGGACGGAACTATGGCTACACCTTC.

The chain has TRBV6-5 and TRBJ2-7; unclear D gene. The CDR3 length is 14 residues. In germline, CDR1 is MNHEY, CDR2 SVGAGI. V dropped 3 bases and J dropped 3 bases, with 12 bases sitting between them. This CDR3 reads CASSYVSARYEQYF. The CDR3 DNA is TGTGCCAGCAGTTATGTGTCCGCGCGCTACGAGCAGTACTTC.